The next 13 T cell receptor beta chains were all read from a single sample in a study of identical twins. TCRdb used MiXCR to reprocess the 5' RACE reads, holding one entry per CDR3 protein. The sample contains more than 400,000 distinct CDR3 sequences, 13% to 15% of which appear only once. These data also featured in a second study, about yellow fever vaccine responses in identical twins.

The sample was CD4+ T cells sorted from blood. The receptors come from a woman in her late teens or twenties in good health.

This clonotype was recorded many times. The chain carries TRBV3-1 and TRBJ2-3, with 7 bases lining up with TRBD2. Germline V gene lookup returns CDR1 LGHDT and CDR2 YNNKEL (reference sequence). The V and J ends lost 3 bases and 0 bases, in that order; junction bases with no gene match: 3. This CDR3 is built from 15 residues. CDR3 coding DNA: TGTGCCAGCAGCCAGGGGGGGTCTAGCACAGATACGCAGTATTTT. Encoded protein: CASSQGGSSTDTQYF.

This clonotype occurred a few times. V usage is TRBV20-1 and J usage is TRBJ2-3, with 13 bases matching TRBD2. Germline V gives CDR1 DFQATT, CDR2 SNEGSKA (reference sequence). The length of the CDR3 is 14 residues. DNA for the CDR3: TGCAGCCTCAGGACTAGCGGGAGAGAGGATACGCAGTATTTT. Its translation: CSLRTSGREDTQYF.

The chain uses TRBV9 and TRBJ2-5; 9 positions agree with TRBD2. The junction had 9 bases not matched to a gene; V was cut back by 4 bases and J by 5 bases. Germline loops: CDR1 SGDLS, CDR2 YYNGEE. The CDR3 contains 15 residues. CDR3 protein: CASSFLAGPQETQYF. The DNA of the CDR3 is TGTGCCAGCAGCTTTCTAGCGGGGCCACAGGAGACCCAGTACTTC.

The CDR3 bases are TGTGCCAGCAGCCAAGACCCCGGGACTAGTCGTACCGGGGAGCTGTTTTTT. Its translation is CASSQDPGTSRTGELFF. This sequence joins TRBV3-1 and TRBJ2-2; 8 bases agree with TRBD2. Germline CDR1 is LGHDT and CDR2 is YNNKEL (reference sequence). V lost 0 bases and J lost 5; bases outside the gene matches: 8. The CDR3 consists of 17 residues.

The sample holds a few counts of this clonotype. The chain is built from TRBV15 and TRBJ1-1; D is unclear. Trimming removed 0 bases from V and 1 base from J, with 9 bases in between. The germline CDR1 and CDR2 sequences are LNHNV and YYDKDF (reference sequence). The CDR3 extends over 15 amino acids. For the CDR3, the DNA is TGTGCCACCAGCAGAGATTTGGAGGGGAACACTGAAGCTTTCTTT. It translates to CATSRDLEGNTEAFF.

The sample holds many counts of this clonotype. This chain joins TRBV9 and TRBJ1-1; 8 bases fit TRBD1. CDR1 SGDLS and CDR2 YYNGEE come from the germline V gene. V was pared by 0 bases and J by 9 bases, with 13 bases of the junction left unmatched. The length of the CDR3 is 16 residues. This CDR3 is CASSVGPGGVELKAFF. The CDR3 nucleotides are TGTGCCAGCAGCGTAGGTCCAGGGGGCGTAGAGCTTAAAGCTTTCTTT.

The chain uses TRBV5-1 and TRBJ2-2, with 8 positions matching TRBD2. The germline V gene has CDR1 SGHRS and CDR2 YFSETQ. The length of the CDR3 is 15 residues. The trim removed 0 bases at V and 7 bases at J, leaving 5 bases unmatched. The DNA for the CDR3 is TGCGCCAGCAGCTTGGCCTCTAGCGGGTTCGGGGAGCTGTTTTTT. It is translated as CASSLASSGFGELFF.

This clonotype was seen a few times. The chain combines TRBV6-1 with TRBJ2-1; the match to TRBD2 covers 7 bases. Trimming took 4 bases from V and 2 from J; bases not matched to a gene: 5. The CDR3 length is 15 residues. Germline V gives CDR1 MNHNS, CDR2 SASEGT. This CDR3 reads CASSGSGATYNEQFF. In DNA, the CDR3 is TGTGCCAGCAGTGGCAGCGGGGCAACCTACAATGAGCAGTTCTTC.

This clonotype was recorded a few times. The CDR3 region is CASSELIFANEQFF. CDR3 DNA: TGTGCCAGCAGTGAGCTTATCTTTGCCAATGAGCAGTTCTTC. The chain recombines TRBV25-1 with TRBJ2-1; unclear D gene. The CDR3 is 14 residues long. Trimming took 3 bases from V and 6 from J, leaving 12 bases between them. Germline V gene data show CDR1 as MGHDK and CDR2 as SYGVNS.

V usage is TRBV4-1 and J usage is TRBJ2-5; perhaps TRBD1 as D (6 bases). Trimming stripped 3 bases from V and 2 bases from J, with 19 bases between. The CDR3 runs 17 residues. Germline V gene lookup returns CDR1 MGHRA and CDR2 YSYEKL. For the CDR3, the DNA is TGCGCCAGCAGCCAGGGGAATAGGGGACATTCTCAAGAGACCCAGTACTTC. It specifies CASSQGNRGHSQETQYF.

This clonotype was counted a few times. This sequence joins TRBV11-2 and TRBJ2-3, with D perhaps TRBD2 (5 bases). Trimming shortened V by 3 bases and J by 7 bases, and 14 bases separated the two germline ends. This CDR3 region has 14 residues. Germline values: CDR1 SGHAT, CDR2 FQNNGV. CDR3 sequence: CASSFYSRGNTQYF. For the CDR3, the DNA is TGTGCCAGCAGCTTCTACTCGAGAGGGAATACGCAGTATTTT.

There are many counts of this clonotype. One end of the junction varies from germline; a read error may be responsible. The CDR3 coding sequence is TGTGCCAGCAGCTACTCTGGGGCCAACGTCCTGACTTTC. It specifies CASSYSGANVLTF. V usage is TRBV6-5 and J usage is TRBJ2-6; unclear D gene. The CDR3 runs to 13 residues. The V gene's germline CDR1 is MNHEY and CDR2 SVGAGI.

This clonotype showed up just a few times. The rearrangement links TRBV12-3 or TRBV12-4 to TRBJ2-1; 9 positions agree with TRBD1. The CDR3 has 16 amino acids. V gave up 6 bases and J gave up 4 bases; unmatched junction bases: 10. CDR3 amino acids: CASSLVQGARYNEQFF. Here the CDR3 DNA reads TGTGCCAGCAGCCTGGTACAGGGGGCGCGGTACAATGAGCAGTTCTTC.